The T cell receptor (beta chain) under discussion was sequenced for a study of CXCR3-negative and CXCR3-positive naive CD8 T cells. About the study: A total of roughly 140 million TRB reads was generated, with about 1.5 +/- 0.3 million per library. Study observations and caveats: Whereas both naive subsets had comparably high diversity, memory CD8+ cells had much lower diversity. Once cells were cryopreserved, CXCR3 expression went down partly, and most assays used fresh PBMCs.

The CDR3 runs 11 residues. CDR1 SQVTM and CDR2 ANQGSEA come from the germline V gene. A word on this clonotype: The antigen remains unidentified.

The study made its TRB cDNA libraries by 5' RACE, adding UMI labels. TCRdb reanalyzed the 5' RACE reads, giving one entry per CDR3 protein sequence and no DNA. This table holds some 22,000 distinct CDR3 sequences. Those CD8+ T cells considered naive were CD45RO-CCR7+CD27+CD95-. This chain uses TRBV29-1 with TRBJ2-1. The TCR comes from a human donor in good health. Some clones in this sample may be carry-over from other donors' samples. The sequenced sample was naive CXCR3- CD8+ T cells from blood. The subset: CD45RO-CCR7+CD27+CD95- naive CD8+ T cells lacking CXCR3 (TNR3-). CDR3 loop: CSVVKHNEQFF.